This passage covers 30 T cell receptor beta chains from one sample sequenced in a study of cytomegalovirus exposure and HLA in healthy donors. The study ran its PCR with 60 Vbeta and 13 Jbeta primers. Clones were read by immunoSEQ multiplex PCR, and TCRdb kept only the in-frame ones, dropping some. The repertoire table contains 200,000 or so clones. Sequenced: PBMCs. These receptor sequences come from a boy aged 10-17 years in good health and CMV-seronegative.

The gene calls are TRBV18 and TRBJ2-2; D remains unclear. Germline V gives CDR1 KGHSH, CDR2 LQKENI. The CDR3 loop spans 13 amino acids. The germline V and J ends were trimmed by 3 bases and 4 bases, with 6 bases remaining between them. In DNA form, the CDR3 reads TGTGCCAGCTCACCGGGCCCCACCGGGGAGCTGTTTTTT. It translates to CASSPGPTGELFF. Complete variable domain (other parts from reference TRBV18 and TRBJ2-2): NAGVMQNPRHLVRRRGQEARLRCSPMKGHSHVYWYRQLPEEGLKFMVYLQKENIIDESGMPKERFSAEFPKEGPSILRIQQVVRGDSAAYFCASSPGPTGELFFGEGSRLTVL.

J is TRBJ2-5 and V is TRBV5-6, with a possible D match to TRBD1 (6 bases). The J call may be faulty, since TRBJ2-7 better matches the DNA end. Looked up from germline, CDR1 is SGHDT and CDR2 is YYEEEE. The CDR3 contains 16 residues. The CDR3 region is CASSDSGVRISYEQYF. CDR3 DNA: TGTGCCAGCAGCGATTCAGGGGTCCGGATATCCTACGAGCAGTACTTC.

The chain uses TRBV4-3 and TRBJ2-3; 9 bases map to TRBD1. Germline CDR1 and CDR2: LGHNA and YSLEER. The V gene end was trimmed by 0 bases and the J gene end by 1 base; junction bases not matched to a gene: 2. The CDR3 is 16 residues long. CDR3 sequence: CASSQDRTGGTDTQYF. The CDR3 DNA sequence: TGCGCCAGCAGCCAAGACCGGACAGGGGGCACAGATACGCAGTATTTT.

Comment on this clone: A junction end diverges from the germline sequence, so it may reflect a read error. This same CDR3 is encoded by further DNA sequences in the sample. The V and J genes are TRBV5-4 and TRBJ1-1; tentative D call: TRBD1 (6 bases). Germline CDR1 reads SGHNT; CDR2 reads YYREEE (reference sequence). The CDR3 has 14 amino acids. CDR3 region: CASRSQGENTEAFF. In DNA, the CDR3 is TGCGCCAGCAGATCACAGGGCGAGAACACTGAAGCTTTCTTT. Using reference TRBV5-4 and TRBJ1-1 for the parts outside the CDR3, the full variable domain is ETGVTQSPTHLIKTRGQQVTLRCSSQSGHNTVSWYQQALGQGPQFIFQYYREEENGRGNFPPRFSGLQFPNYSSELNVNALELDDSALYLCASRSQGENTEAFFGQGTRLTVV.

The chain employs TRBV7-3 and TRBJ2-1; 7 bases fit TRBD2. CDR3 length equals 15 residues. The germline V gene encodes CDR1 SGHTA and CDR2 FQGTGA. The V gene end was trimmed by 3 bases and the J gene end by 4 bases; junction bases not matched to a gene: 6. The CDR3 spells CASSFGGGGYNEQFF. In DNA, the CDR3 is TGTGCCAGCAGCTTTGGCGGGGGAGGGTACAATGAGCAGTTCTTC.

The CDR3 DNA follows: TGTGCCAGTGGCCAGACAGATCCCTACGAGCAGTACTTC. Translating gives CASGQTDPYEQYF. V is TRBV2 and J is TRBJ2-7, with a tentative D call TRBD1 (5 bases). Trimming took off 9 bases at V and 2 bases at J, with 14 bases between the two ends. The CDR3 is 13 residues long. Germline-derived CDR1 and CDR2 are SNHLY and FYNNEI.

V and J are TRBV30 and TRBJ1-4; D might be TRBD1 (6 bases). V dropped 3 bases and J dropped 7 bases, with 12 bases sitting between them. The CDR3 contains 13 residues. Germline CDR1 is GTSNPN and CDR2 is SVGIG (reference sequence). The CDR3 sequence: CAWRADSLEKLFF. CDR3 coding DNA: TGTGCCTGGAGGGCGGACAGCCTTGAAAAACTGTTTTTT.

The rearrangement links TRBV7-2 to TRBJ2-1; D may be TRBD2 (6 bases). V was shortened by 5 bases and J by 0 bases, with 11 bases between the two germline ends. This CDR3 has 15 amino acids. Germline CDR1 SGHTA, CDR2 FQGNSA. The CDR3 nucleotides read TGTGCCAGCAGCCGGGACTCTAGCTCCTACAATGAGCAGTTCTTC. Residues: CASSRDSSSYNEQFF.

The CDR3 is CASTQGSYNEQFF. The CDR3 DNA reads TGTGCCAGCACGCAGGGCTCGTACAATGAGCAGTTCTTC. The chain carries TRBV2 and TRBJ2-1, with TRBD1 as a possible D gene (5 bases). CDR3 size: 13 residues. Germline V gene data show CDR1 as SNHLY and CDR2 as FYNNEI. V shed 7 bases and J shed 4 bases, with 11 bases lying between them.

In DNA form, the CDR3 reads TGCGCCAGCAGCTTGAGTTTTTCAGGGGCAACTAATGAAAAACTGTTTTTT. It translates to CASSLSFSGATNEKLFF. V gene TRBV5-1 combines with J gene TRBJ1-4; TRBD1 is a possible D gene (6 bases). The CDR3 consists of 17 residues. CDR1 and CDR2 (germline): SGHRS, YFSETQ. V lost 1 base, J lost 0 bases, and 13 bases lay in between.

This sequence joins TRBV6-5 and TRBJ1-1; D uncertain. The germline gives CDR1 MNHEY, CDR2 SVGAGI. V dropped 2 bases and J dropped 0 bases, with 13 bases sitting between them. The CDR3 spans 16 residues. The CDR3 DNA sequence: TGTGCCAGCAGTTACAATCGAGCCGGGGTGAACACTGAAGCTTTCTTT. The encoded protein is CASSYNRAGVNTEAFF.

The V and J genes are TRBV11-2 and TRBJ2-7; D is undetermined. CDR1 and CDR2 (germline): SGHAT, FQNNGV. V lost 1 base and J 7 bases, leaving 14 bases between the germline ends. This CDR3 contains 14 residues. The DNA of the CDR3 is TGTGCCAGCAGCTTAGTATCCCTAGTCGGTGAGCAGTACTTC. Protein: CASSLVSLVGEQYF.

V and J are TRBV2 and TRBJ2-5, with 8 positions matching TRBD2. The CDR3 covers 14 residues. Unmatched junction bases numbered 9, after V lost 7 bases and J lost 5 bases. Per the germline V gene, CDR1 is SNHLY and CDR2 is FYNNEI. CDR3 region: CASIPGGLRETQYF. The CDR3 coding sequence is TGTGCCAGCATCCCGGGAGGGCTAAGGGAGACCCAGTACTTC.

Here the CDR3 DNA reads TGTGCCAGCAGCGGCCCCTCGGAGGCACCCCTCCACTTT. It codes for CASSGPSEAPLHF. V and J are TRBV5-6 and TRBJ1-6; no clear D gene. Deletions cut 4 bases from V and 11 bases from J, with 13 bases between. The germline CDR1 and CDR2 sequences are SGHDT and YYEEEE. The CDR3 is 13 residues long.

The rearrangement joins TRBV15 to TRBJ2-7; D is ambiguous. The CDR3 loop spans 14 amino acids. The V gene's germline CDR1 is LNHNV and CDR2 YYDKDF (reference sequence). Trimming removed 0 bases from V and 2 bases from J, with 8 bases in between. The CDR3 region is CATSRDRSTYEQYF. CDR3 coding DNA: TGTGCCACCAGCAGAGATCGCAGTACCTACGAGCAGTACTTC.

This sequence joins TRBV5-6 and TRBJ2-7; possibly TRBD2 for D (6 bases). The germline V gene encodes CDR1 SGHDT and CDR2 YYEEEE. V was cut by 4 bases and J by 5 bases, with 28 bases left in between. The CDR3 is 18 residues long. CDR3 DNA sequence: TGTGCCAGCAGCCAAACTCTACCGGGACTCCCTCTGTTGAACGAGCAGTACTTC. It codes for CASSQTLPGLPLLNEQYF.

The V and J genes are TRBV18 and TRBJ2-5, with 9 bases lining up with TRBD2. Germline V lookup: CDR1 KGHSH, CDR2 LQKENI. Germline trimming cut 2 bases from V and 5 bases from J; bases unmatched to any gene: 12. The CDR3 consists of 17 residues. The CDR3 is CASSPTHLRGGEETQYF. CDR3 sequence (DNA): TGTGCCAGCTCACCAACCCACTTGCGGGGGGGCGAGGAGACCCAGTACTTC.

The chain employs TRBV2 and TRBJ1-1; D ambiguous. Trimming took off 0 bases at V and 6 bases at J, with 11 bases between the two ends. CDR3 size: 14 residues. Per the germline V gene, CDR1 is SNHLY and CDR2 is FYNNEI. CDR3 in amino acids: CASSEAREGPEAFF. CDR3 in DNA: TGTGCCAGCAGTGAAGCGCGGGAAGGACCTGAAGCTTTCTTT.

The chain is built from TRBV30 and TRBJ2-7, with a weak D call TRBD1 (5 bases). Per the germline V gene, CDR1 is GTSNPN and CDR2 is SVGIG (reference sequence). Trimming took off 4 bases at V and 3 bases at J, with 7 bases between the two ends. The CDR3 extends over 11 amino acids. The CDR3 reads CAWKGVYEQYF. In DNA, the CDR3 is TGTGCCTGGAAAGGGGTCTACGAGCAGTACTTC. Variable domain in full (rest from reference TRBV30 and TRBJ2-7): SQTIHQWPATLVQPVGSPLSLECTVEGTSNPNLYWYRQAAGRGLQLLFYSVGIGQISSEVPQNLSASRPQDRQFILSSKKLLLSDSGFYLCAWKGVYEQYFGPGTRLTVT.

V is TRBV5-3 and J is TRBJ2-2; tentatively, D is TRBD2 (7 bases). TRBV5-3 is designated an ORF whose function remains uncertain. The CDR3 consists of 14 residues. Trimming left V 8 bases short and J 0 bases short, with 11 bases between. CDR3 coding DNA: TGTGCCAGGTGGCGGGGGCCGAACACCGGGGAGCTGTTTTTT. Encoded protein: CARWRGPNTGELFF.

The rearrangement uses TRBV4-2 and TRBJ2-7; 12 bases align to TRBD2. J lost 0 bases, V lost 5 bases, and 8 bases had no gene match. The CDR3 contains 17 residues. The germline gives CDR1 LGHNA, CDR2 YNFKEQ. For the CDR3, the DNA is TGTGCCAGCAGCACGGACCTAGCGGGGGGGTCCTCCTACGAGCAGTACTTC. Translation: CASSTDLAGGSSYEQYF.

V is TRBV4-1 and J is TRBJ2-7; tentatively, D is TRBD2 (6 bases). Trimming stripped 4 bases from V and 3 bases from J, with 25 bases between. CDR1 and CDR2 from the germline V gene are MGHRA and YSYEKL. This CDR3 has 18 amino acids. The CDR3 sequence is CASSPVDLLRGIHYEQYF. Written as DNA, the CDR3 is TGCGCCAGCAGCCCCGTCGACCTCCTACGGGGGATCCACTACGAGCAGTACTTC.

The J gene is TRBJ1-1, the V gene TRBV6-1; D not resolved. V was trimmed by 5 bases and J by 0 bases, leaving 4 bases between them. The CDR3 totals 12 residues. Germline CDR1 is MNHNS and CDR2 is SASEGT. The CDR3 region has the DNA TGTGCCAGCAGTCGGGTGAACACTGAAGCTTTCTTT. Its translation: CASSRVNTEAFF.

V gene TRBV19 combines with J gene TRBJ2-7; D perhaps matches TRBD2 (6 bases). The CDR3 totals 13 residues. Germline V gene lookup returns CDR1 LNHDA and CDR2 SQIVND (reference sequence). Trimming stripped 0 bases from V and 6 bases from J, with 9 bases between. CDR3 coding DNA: TGTGCCAGTAGTATAGAGGGACTGGGCGAGCAGTACTTC. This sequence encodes CASSIEGLGEQYF.

CDR3 sequence (DNA): TGTGCCAGCAGCCAAGGCCGGGTGGCTGGAAACACCATATATTTT. It codes for CASSQGRVAGNTIYF. The chain couples TRBV14 to TRBJ1-3, with no clear D. The CDR3 consists of 15 residues. The V gene lost 1 base and the J gene lost 2 bases, with 9 bases spanning the gap. Per germline, CDR1 SGHDN and CDR2 FVKESK.

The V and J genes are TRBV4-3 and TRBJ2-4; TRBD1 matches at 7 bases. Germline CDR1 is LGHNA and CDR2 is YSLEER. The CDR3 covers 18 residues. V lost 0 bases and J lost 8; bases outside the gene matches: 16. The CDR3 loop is CASSQEVQGDRVGDIQYF. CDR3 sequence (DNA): TGCGCCAGCAGCCAAGAGGTTCAGGGCGACAGGGTAGGCGACATTCAGTACTTC.

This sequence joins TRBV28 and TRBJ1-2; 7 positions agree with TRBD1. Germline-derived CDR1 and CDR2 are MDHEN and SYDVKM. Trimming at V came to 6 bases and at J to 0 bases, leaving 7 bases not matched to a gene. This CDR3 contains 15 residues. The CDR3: CASRVTGTANYGYTF. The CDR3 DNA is TGTGCCAGCAGAGTGACAGGGACCGCTAACTATGGCTACACCTTC.

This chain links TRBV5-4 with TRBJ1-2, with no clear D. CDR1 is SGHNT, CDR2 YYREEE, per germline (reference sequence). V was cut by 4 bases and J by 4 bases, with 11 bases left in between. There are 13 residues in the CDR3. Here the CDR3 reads CASSPREGYGYTF. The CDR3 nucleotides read TGTGCCAGCAGCCCACGTGAGGGCTATGGCTACACCTTC.

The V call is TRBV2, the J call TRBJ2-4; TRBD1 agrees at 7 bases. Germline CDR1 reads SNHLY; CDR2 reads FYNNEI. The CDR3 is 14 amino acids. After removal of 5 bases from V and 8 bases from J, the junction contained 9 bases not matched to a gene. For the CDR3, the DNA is TGTGCCAGCAGTTCTTACAGGGGTGGGGACATTCAGTACTTC. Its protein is CASSSYRGGDIQYF.

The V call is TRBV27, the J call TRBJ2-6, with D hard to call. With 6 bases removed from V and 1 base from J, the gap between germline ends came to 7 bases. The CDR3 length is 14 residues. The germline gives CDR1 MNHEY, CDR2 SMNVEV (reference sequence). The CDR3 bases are TGTGCCAGCAGCCCCGCGTCTGGGGCCAACGTCCTGACTTTC. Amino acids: CASSPASGANVLTF.